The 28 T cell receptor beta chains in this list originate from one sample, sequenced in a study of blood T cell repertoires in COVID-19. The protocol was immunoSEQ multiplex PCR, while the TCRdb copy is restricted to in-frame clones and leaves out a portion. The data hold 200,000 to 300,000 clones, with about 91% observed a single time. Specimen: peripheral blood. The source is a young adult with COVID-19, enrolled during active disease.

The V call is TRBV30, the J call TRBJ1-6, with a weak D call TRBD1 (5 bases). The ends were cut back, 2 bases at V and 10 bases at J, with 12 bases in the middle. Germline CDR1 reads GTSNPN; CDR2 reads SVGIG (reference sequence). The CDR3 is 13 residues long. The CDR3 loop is CAWSITTESPLHF. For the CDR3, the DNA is TGTGCCTGGAGTATTACGACAGAGTCACCCCTCCACTTT. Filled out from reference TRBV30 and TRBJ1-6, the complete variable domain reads SQTIHQWPATLVQPVGSPLSLECTVEGTSNPNLYWYRQAAGRGLQLLFYSVGIGQISSEVPQNLSASRPQDRQFILSSKKLLLSDSGFYLCAWSITTESPLHFGNGTRLTVT.

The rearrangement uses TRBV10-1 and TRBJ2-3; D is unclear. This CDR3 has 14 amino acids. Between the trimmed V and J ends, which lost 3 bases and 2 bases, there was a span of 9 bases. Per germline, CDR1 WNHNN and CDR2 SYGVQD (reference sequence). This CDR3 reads CASSDPSFTDTQYF. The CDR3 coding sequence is TGCGCCAGCAGTGACCCCTCTTTCACAGATACGCAGTATTTT.

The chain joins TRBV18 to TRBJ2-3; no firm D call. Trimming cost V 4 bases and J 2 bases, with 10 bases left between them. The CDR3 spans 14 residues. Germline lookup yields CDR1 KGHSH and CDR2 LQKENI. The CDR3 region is CASSLALITDTQYF. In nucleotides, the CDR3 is TGTGCCAGCTCACTGGCCCTGATCACAGATACGCAGTATTTT.

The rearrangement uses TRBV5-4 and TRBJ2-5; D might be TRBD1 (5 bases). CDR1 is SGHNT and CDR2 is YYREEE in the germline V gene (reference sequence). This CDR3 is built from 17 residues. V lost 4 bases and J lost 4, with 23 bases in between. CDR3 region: CASSLDTRLMVGETQYF. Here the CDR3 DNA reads TGTGCCAGCAGCCTGGACACGAGGTTAATGGTAGGAGAGACCCAGTACTTC.

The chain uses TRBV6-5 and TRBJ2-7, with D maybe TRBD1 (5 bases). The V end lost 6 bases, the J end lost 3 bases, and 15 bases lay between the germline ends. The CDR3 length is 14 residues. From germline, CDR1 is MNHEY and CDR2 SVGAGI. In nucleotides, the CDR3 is TGTGCCAGCAGCTACCAGGGATCCTACTACGAGCAGTACTTC. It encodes CASSYQGSYYEQYF.

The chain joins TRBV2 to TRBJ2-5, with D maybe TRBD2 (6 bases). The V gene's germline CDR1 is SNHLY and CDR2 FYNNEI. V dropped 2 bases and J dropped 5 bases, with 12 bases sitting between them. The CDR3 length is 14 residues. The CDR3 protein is CASSELGGGETQYF. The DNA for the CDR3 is TGTGCCAGCAGTGAATTGGGAGGAGGGGAGACCCAGTACTTC.

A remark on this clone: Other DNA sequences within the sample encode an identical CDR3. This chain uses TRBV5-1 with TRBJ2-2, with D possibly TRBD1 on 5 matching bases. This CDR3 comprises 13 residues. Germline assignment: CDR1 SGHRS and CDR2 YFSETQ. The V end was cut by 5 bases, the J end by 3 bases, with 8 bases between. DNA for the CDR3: TGCGCCAGCAGTTTAGGGGACACCGGGGAGCTGTTTTTT. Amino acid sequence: CASSLGDTGELFF.

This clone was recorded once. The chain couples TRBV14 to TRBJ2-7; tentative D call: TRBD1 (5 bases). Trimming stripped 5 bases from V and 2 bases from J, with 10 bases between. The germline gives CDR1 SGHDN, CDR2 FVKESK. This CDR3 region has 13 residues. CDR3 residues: CASSAGPAYEQYF. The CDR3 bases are TGTGCCAGCAGCGCAGGGCCCGCCTACGAGCAGTACTTC.

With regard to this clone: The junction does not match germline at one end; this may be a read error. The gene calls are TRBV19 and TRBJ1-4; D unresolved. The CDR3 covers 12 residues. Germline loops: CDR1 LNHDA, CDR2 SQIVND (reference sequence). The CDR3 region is CACRSGDEKLFF. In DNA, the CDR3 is TGTGCCTGTAGAAGCGGGGATGAAAAACTGTTTTTT.

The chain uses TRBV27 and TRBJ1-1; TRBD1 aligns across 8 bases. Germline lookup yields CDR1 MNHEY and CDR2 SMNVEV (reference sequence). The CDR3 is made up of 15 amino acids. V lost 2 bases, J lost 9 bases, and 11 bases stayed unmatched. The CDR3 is CASSLLSGGAGKAFF. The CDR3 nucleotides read TGTGCCAGCAGTTTACTTTCAGGGGGCGCGGGGAAAGCTTTCTTT.

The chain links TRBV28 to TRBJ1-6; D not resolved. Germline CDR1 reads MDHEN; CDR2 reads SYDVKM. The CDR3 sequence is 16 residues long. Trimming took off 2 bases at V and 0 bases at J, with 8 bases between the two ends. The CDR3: CASSLTRSSYNSPLHF. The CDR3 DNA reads TGTGCCAGCAGTTTAACCCGGAGCTCCTATAATTCACCCCTCCACTTT.

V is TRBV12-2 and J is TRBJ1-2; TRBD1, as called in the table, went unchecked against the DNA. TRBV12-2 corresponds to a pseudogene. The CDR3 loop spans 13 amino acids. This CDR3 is CASRFKDRGGYTF. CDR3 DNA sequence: TGTGCAAGTCGCTTTAAAGACAGGGGGGGCTACACCTTC.

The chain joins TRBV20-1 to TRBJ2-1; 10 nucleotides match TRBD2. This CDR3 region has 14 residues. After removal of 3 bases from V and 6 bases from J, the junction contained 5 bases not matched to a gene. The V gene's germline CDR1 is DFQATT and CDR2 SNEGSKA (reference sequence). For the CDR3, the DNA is TGCAGTGCTAGTGCTAGCGGGGGATCCAATGAGCAGTTCTTC. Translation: CSASASGGSNEQFF.

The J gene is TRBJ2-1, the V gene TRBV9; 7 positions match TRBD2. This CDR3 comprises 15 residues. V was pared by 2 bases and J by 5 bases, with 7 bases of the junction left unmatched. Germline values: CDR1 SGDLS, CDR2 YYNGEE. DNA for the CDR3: TGTGCCAGCAGCGTGGTCGGACGGGAGGACAATGAGCAGTTCTTC. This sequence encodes CASSVVGREDNEQFF.

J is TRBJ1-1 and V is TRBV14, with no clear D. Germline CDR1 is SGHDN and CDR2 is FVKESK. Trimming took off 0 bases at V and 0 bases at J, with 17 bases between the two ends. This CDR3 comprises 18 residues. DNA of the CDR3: TGTGCCAGCAGCCAAGATAGAAGGAGCGATCCTCTGAACACTGAAGCTTTCTTT. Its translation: CASSQDRRSDPLNTEAFF.

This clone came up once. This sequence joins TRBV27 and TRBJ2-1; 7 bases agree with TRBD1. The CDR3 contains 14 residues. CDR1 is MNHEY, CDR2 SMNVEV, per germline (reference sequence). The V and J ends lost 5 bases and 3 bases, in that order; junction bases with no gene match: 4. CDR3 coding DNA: TGTGCCAGCAGTCCGGGACAGCACTACAATGAGCAGTTCTTC. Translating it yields CASSPGQHYNEQFF.

This CDR3 reads CASSAGQGSFYEQYF. CDR3 sequence (DNA): TGTGCCAGCAGCGCCGGACAGGGGAGTTTCTACGAGCAGTACTTC. The rearrangement links TRBV11-2 to TRBJ2-7; TRBD1 matches 9 bases. Germline loops: CDR1 SGHAT, CDR2 FQNNGV. CDR3 length equals 15 residues. V lost 5 bases, J lost 3 bases, and 8 bases stayed unmatched.

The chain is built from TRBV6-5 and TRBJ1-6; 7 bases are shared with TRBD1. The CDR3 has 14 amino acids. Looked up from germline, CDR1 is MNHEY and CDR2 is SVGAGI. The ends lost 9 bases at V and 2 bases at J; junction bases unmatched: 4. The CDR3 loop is CASRDRTYNSPLHF. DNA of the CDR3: TGTGCCAGTAGGGACAGAACCTATAATTCACCCCTCCACTTT.

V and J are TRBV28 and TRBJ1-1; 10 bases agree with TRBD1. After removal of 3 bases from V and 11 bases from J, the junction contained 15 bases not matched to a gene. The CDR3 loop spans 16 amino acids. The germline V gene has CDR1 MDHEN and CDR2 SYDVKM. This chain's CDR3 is CASSFPDRGSQFFAFF. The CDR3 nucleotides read TGTGCCAGCAGTTTCCCGGACAGGGGGAGTCAGTTTTTCGCTTTCTTT.

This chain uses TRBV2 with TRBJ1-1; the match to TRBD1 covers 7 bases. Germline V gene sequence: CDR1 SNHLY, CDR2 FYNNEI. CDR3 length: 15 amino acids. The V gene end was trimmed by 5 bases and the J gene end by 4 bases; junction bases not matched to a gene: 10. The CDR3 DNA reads TGTGCCAGCAGTCCCGGGACAGCCGCTACCACTGAAGCTTTCTTT. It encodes CASSPGTAATTEAFF. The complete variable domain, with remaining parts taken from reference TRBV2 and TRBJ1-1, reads EPEVTQTPSHQVTQMGQEVILRCVPISNHLYFYWYRQILGQKVEFLVSFYNNEISEKSEIFDDQFSVERPDGSNFTLKIRSTKLEDSAMYFCASSPGTAATTEAFFGQGTRLTVV.

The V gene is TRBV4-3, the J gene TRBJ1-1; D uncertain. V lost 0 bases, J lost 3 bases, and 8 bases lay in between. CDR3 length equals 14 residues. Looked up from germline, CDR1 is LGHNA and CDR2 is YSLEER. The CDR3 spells CASSQDNGDTEAFF. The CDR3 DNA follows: TGCGCCAGCAGCCAAGATAACGGGGACACTGAAGCTTTCTTT.

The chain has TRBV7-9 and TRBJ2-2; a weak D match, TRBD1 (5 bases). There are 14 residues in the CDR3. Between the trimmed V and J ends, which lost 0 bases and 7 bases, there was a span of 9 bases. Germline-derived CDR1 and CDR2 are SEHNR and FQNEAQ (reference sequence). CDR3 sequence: CASSLARQGGELFF. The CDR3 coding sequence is TGTGCCAGCAGCTTAGCGAGGCAGGGCGGGGAGCTGTTTTTT.

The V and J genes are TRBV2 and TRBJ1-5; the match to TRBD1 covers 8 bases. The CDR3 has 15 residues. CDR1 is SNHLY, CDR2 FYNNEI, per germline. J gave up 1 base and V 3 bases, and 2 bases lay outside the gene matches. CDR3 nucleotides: TGTGCCAGCAGTGACAGGGGGCAAAGCAATCAGCCCCAGCATTTT. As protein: CASSDRGQSNQPQHF.

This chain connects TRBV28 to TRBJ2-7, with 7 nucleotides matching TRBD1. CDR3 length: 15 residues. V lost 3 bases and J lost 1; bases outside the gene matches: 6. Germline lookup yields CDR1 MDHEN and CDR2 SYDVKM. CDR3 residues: CASSLVQGVSYEQYF. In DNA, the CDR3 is TGTGCCAGCAGTTTGGTCCAGGGGGTTTCCTACGAGCAGTACTTC.

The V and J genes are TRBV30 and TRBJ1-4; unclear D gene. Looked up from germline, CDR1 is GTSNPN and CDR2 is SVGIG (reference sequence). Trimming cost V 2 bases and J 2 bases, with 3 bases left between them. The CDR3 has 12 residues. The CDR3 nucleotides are TGTGCCTGGAGTCGTACTAATGAAAAACTGTTTTTT. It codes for CAWSRTNEKLFF.

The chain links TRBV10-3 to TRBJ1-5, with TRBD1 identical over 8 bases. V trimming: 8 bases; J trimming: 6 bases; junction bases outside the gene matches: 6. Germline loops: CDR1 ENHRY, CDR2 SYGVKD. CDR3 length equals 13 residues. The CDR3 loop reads CAISSGQGQPQHF. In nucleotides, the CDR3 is TGTGCCATCTCAAGCGGACAGGGTCAGCCCCAGCATTTT.

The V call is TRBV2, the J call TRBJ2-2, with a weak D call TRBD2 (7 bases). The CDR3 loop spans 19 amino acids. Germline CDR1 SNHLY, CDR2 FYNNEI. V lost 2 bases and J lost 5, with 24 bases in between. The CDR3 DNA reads TGTGCCAGCAGTGAACCCCCGTTAAGGGGGAGGGCCCAGACCGGGGAGCTGTTTTTT. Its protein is CASSEPPLRGRAQTGELFF.

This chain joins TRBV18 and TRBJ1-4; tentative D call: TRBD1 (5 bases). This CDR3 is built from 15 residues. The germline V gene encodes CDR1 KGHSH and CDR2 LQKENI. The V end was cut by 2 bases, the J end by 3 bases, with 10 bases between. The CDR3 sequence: CASSPAGLSNEKLFF. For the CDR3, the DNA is TGTGCCAGCTCACCAGCGGGACTCTCTAATGAAAAACTGTTTTTT. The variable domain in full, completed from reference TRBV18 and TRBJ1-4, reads NAGVMQNPRHLVRRRGQEARLRCSPMKGHSHVYWYRQLPEEGLKFMVYLQKENIIDESGMPKERFSAEFPKEGPSILRIQQVVRGDSAAYFCASSPAGLSNEKLFFGSGTQLSVL.